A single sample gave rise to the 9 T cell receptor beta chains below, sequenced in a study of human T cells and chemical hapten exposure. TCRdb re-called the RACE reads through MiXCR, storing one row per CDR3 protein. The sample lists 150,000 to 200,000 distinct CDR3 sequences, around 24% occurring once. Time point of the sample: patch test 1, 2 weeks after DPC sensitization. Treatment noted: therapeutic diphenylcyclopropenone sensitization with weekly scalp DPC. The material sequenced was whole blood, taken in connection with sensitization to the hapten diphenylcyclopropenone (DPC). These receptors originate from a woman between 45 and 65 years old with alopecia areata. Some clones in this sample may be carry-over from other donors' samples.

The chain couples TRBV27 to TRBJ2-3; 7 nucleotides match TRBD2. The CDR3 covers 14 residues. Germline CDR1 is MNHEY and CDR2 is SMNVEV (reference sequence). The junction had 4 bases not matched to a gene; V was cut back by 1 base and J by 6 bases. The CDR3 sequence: CASSLWGGLDTQYF. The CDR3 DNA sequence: TGTGCCAGCAGTTTATGGGGGGGTTTGGATACGCAGTATTTT.

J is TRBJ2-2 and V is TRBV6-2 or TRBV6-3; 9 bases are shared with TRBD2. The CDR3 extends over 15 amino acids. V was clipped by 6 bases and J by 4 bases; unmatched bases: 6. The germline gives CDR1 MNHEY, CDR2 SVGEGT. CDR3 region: CASRETSGGTGELFF. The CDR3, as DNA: TGTGCCAGCAGGGAGACTAGCGGAGGCACCGGGGAGCTGTTTTTT.

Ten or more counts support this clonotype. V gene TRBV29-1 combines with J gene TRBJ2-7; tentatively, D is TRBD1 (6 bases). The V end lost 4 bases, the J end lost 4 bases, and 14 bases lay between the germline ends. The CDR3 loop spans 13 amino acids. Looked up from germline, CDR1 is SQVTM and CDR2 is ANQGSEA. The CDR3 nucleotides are TGCAGCGTTGCACAGGGAAACGGGTACGAGCAGTACTTC. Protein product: CSVAQGNGYEQYF.

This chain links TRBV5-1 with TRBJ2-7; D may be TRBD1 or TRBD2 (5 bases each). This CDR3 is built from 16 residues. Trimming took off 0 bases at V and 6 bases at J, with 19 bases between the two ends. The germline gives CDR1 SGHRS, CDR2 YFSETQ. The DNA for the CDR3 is TGCGCCAGCAGCTTGGTGGGGCTCGGGGCCTACGTCGAGCAGTACTTC. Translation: CASSLVGLGAYVEQYF.

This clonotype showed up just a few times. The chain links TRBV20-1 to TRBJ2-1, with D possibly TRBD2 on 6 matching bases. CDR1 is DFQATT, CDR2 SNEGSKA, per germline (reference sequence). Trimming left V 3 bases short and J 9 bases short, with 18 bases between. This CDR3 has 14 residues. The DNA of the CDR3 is TGCAGTGCTAGTGCCATTGGGGACTCGGGTGAGCAGTTCTTC. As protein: CSASAIGDSGEQFF.

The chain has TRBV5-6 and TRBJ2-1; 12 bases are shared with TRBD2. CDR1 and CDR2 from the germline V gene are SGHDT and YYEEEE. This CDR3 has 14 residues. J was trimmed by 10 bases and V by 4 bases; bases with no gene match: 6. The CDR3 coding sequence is TGTGCCAGCAGCCCCGGACTAGCGGGATGGGAGCAGTTCTTC. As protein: CASSPGLAGWEQFF.

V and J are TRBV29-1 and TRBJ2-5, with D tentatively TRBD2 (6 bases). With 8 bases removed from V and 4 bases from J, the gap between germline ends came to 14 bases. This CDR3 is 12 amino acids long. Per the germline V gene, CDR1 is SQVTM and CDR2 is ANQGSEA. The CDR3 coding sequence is TGCAGCTTTCCATTGGGGGGAGAGACCCAGTACTTC. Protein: CSFPLGGETQYF. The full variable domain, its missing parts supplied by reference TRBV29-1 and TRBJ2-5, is SAVISQKPSRDICQRGTSLTIQCQVDSQVTMMFWYRQQPGQSLTLIATANQGSEATYESGFVIDKFPISRPNLTFSTLTVSNMSPEDSSIYLCSFPLGGETQYFGPGTRLLVL.

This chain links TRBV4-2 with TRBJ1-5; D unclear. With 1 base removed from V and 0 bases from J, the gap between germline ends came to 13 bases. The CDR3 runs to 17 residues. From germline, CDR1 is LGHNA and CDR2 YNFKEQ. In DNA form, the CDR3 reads TGTGCCAGCAGCCAAGTAGCGCCTGGGAATAGCAATCAGCCCCAGCATTTT. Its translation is CASSQVAPGNSNQPQHF.

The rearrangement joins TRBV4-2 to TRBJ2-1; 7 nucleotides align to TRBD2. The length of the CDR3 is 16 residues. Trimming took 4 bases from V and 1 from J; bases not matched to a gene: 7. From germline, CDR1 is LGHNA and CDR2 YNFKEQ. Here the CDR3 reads CASSPETSRSYNEQFF. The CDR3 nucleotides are TGTGCCAGCAGCCCAGAGACTAGCAGGTCCTACAATGAGCAGTTCTTC.